The rows below give T cell receptor beta chains drawn from one sample of a study of blood T cell repertoires in COVID-19. TCRdb keeps only in-frame clones here, not all; method: immunoSEQ multiplex PCR. The sample consists of roughly 170,000 clones, about 80% of them appearing once. Sequenced input: peripheral blood. The receptors were sampled from a human donor in a cohort sampled during active COVID-19. CDR3s include the opening cysteine and the closing phenylalanine or tryptophan. Fields, in order: V gene, J gene, D gene, clone size, CDR3 DNA, CDR3 protein. The D gene is left open where the match is weak. Clone size, where shown, is once, few, many, or a class for clones that have expanded.

TRBV29-1	TRBJ2-3	TRBD1	-	TGCAGCGTTGAAGCCAGGGGACAGTCTTTTAGCACAGATACGCAGTATTTT	CSVEARGQSFSTDTQYF
TRBV3-1/TRBV3-2	TRBJ2-7	-	many	TGTGCCAGCAGCCAAGAAGTCGAGAGGAGGGGTGGAGAGCAGTACTTC	CASSQEVERRGGEQYF
TRBV10-2	TRBJ2-5	-	-	TGCGCCAGCAGTGAGTCATCGCAGTCCGAGACCCAGTACTTC	CASSESSQSETQYF
TRBV5-8	TRBJ2-7	TRBD1	-	TGTGCCAGCAGCTTCCGGACAGGGGGCCGGGACGAGCAGTACTTC	CASSFRTGGRDEQYF
TRBV2	TRBJ2-7	-	few	TGTGCCAGCAGTGGAGAAACCTACGAGCAGTACTTC	CASSGETYEQYF
TRBV6-2/TRBV6-3	TRBJ1-2	TRBD1	-	TGTGCCAGCAGTCGGACAGGGGATTATGGCTACACCTTC	CASSRTGDYGYTF
TRBV4-1	TRBJ1-3	-	once	TGCGCCAGCAGCCAACCGTTGGCAGGGGTCCCTGGAAACACCATATATTTT	CASSQPLAGVPGNTIYF
TRBV2	TRBJ1-2	-	-	TGTGCCAGCAGTGCACAGAACAGGGCGGATGGCTACACCTTC	CASSAQNRADGYTF
TRBV11-1	TRBJ1-1	-	-	TGTGCCAGCAGCCACGACAGGCCAAACACTGAAGCTTTCTTT	CASSHDRPNTEAFF
TRBV4-2	TRBJ1-4	-	many	TGTGCCAGCAGCCAAGAAACGACAGTGACTAATGAAAAACTGTTTTTT	CASSQETTVTNEKLFF
TRBV6-6	TRBJ1-5	-	-	TGTGCCAGCAGGGACCTCCGGGAGGACCCCAATCAGCCCCAGCATTTT	CASRDLREDPNQPQHF
TRBV7-2	TRBJ2-2	-	-	TGTGCCAGCAGCCCCTTAACGGCGAACACCGGGGAGCTGTTTTTT	CASSPLTANTGELFF
TRBV5-4	TRBJ2-6	-	-	TGTGCCGTGAGGCGGACAGCCAGCCGCGGGGCCAACGTCCTGACTTTC	CAVRRTASRGANVLTF
TRBV5-1	TRBJ2-7	TRBD1	-	TGCGCCAGCAGCTCGAAACCGGGACAGTCCTACGAGCAGTACTTC	CASSSKPGQSYEQYF
TRBV5-4	TRBJ2-7	TRBD1	-	TGTGCCAGCAGCTTGGGAGGGGGCAACGAGCAGTACTTC	CASSLGGGNEQYF
TRBV5-1	TRBJ2-3	TRBD1	once	TGCGCCAGCAGCTCCGGACAGGGGGCGTTGAGCACAGATACGCAGTATTTT	CASSSGQGALSTDTQYF
TRBV7-8	TRBJ1-5	-	-	TGTGCCAGCAGCTTAGCGGGGCTTAGCAATCAGCCCCAGCATTTT	CASSLAGLSNQPQHF
TRBV3-1/TRBV3-2	TRBJ2-7	-	-	TGTGCCAGCAGCCTTAGGCCGGGTACGGTGATATCCTACGAGCAGTACTTC	CASSLRPGTVISYEQYF
TRBV10-1	TRBJ2-2	-	once	TGCGCCAGCAGTACGGGGGAAAGCGGGGAGCTGTTTTTT	CASSTGESGELFF
TRBV24-1	TRBJ2-1	-	-	TGTGCCACCAGTGATTTGTGTACCGTATGCCTAAATGAGCAGTTCTTC	CATSDLCTVCLNEQFF
TRBV30	TRBJ2-3	-	-	TGTGCCTGGATGGCCGAAGGACAGTTAAGAAACCGGTATTTT	CAWMAEGQLRNRYF
TRBV2	TRBJ1-5	TRBD1	-	TGTGCCAGCAGGCCGGACAGGAGCCATCAGCCCCAGCATTTT	CASRPDRSHQPQHF
TRBV10-3	TRBJ2-3	TRBD2	-	TGTGCCATCACCTCGGGACTAGCGGGTGCCACGCAGTATTTT	CAITSGLAGATQYF
TRBV6-1	TRBJ2-3	-	-	TGTGCCAGCAGTGAATGGGGGGGGGCGATCACAGATACGCAGTATTTT	CASSEWGGAITDTQYF
TRBV3-1/TRBV3-2	TRBJ1-5	TRBD1	-	TGTGCCAGCAGCCAAGCAACCGGGACAGGGGTCCGTAATCAGCCCCAGCATTTT	CASSQATGTGVRNQPQHF
TRBV5-6	TRBJ2-7	-	-	TGTGCCAGCAGCCTATTACAGGAAACCTACGAGCAGTACTTC	CASSLLQETYEQYF
TRBV19	TRBJ2-2	-	-	TGTGCCAGTAGTATACCTAGCTCTAGGGAGGACACCGGGGAGCTGTTTTTT	CASSIPSSREDTGELFF
TRBV7-8	TRBJ1-4	-	-	TGTGCCAGCAGCCCCATTGCCCGGGTTCGGGAAAAACTGTTTTTT	CASSPIARVREKLFF
TRBV7-2	TRBJ2-5	TRBD2	-	TGTGCCAGCTTAGACTACGGGGGGGCAGATGAGACCCAGTACTTC	CASLDYGGADETQYF
TRBV5-1	TRBJ1-2	-	-	TGCGCCAGCAGCTTGAGTGGCAAGGGCTACACCTTC	CASSLSGKGYTF
TRBV18	TRBJ1-4	TRBD1	-	TGTGCCAGCTCACTCCGGACAGGTCTGAGTGAAAAACTGTTTTTT	CASSLRTGLSEKLFF
TRBV7-9	TRBJ2-1	TRBD2	-	TGTGCCAGCAGCCTAGTAGCGGGGGAATACAATGAGCAGTTCTTC	CASSLVAGEYNEQFF
TRBV4-2	TRBJ1-2	-	-	TGTGCCAGCAGCCTCTCCGACTATGGCTACACCTTC	CASSLSDYGYTF
TRBV15	TRBJ2-7	TRBD1	-	TGTGCCACCAGCATAACCGCTCCGGGACAGGACCCGCGTGGGCAGTACTTC	CATSITAPGQDPRGQYF
TRBV19	TRBJ1-5	-	-	TGTGCCAGCTGTCGGGGGACTACAAATCAGCCCCAGCATTTT	CASCRGTTNQPQHF
TRBV11-2	TRBJ1-6	TRBD1	-	TGTGCCAGCAGCTCCACAGGGGGCGCATATTCACCCCTCCACTTT	CASSSTGGAYSPLHF
TRBV5-4	TRBJ2-1	-	-	TGTGCCAGCAGCCCCCGACAGGAGTCCAATGAGCAGTTCTTC	CASSPRQESNEQFF
TRBV15	TRBJ1-2	-	-	TGTGCCACCAGCAGAGATAGGAGAGGTAGCTATGGCTACACCTTC	CATSRDRRGSYGYTF
TRBV7-9	TRBJ1-1	-	-	TGTGCCAGCAGCTTAGGTTTCCAGGGACTCATGAACACTGAAGCTTTCTTT	CASSLGFQGLMNTEAFF
TRBV19	TRBJ1-6	-	-	TGTGCCAGTAGTGAGGGATCCTATAATTCACCCCTCCACTTT	CASSEGSYNSPLHF
TRBV5-5	TRBJ2-2	TRBD2	-	TGTGCCAGCAGTTCTAGCGGGGGGGCGAACACCGGGGAGCTGTTTTTT	CASSSSGGANTGELFF
TRBV5-5	TRBJ1-2	-	few	TGTGCCAGCAGCGCGACTCCCACAGGGTGGAACTATGGCTACACCTTC	CASSATPTGWNYGYTF
TRBV6-5	TRBJ2-5	TRBD2	-	TGTGCCAGCAGTTCTTTAGCGGGGGGGCCCGTGGAGACCCAGTACTTC	CASSSLAGGPVETQYF
TRBV6-4	TRBJ1-1	-	few	TGTGCCAGCAGTGACCATCAGGGGACTGAAGCTTTCTTT	CASSDHQGTEAFF
TRBV29-1	TRBJ2-5	TRBD2	-	TGCAGCGTTGAAGACCCTACTAGCGGGGGGTTCGAGACCCAGTACTTC	CSVEDPTSGGFETQYF
TRBV9	TRBJ1-2	-	-	TGTGCCAGCAGCATGCGCCAGGGCCCCTACACCTTC	CASSMRQGPYTF
TRBV6-6	TRBJ2-5	TRBD2	-	TGTGCCAGCAGTTACGGGGTATCGGGGGGGCAGGAGACCCAGTACTTC	CASSYGVSGGQETQYF
TRBV2	TRBJ2-3	-	-	TGTGCCAGCAGGGAAGGCAGGGGTCAAGATACGCAGTATTTT	CASREGRGQDTQYF
TRBV14	TRBJ2-3	-	-	TGTGCCAGCAGCCGGTGGGGTGGACAGCTCACAGATACGCAGTATTTT	CASSRWGGQLTDTQYF
TRBV7-8	TRBJ2-7	-	-	TGTGCCAGCAGCTTATGGGGGGGGCCAGCAGTCTTTGGGTACGAGCAGTACTTC	CASSLWGGPAVFGYEQYF
TRBV5-4	TRBJ2-1	TRBD2	-	TGTGCCAGCAGCTTGGAGGGGGGGACTAGCTCCTACAATGAGCAGTTCTTC	CASSLEGGTSSYNEQFF
TRBV5-1	TRBJ1-1	-	-	TGCGCCAGCAAGGGACAAAACCTGAACACTGAAGCTTTCTTT	CASKGQNLNTEAFF
TRBV2	TRBJ2-3	-	-	TGTGCCAGCCAACGCGGGGGACAGGGCACAGATACGCAGTATTTT	CASQRGGQGTDTQYF
TRBV27	TRBJ2-5	-	-	TGTGCCAGCAGTTCTACCGGGCAGGGCCAAGAGACCCAGTACTTC	CASSSTGQGQETQYF
TRBV10-3	TRBJ1-3	-	-	TGTGCCATCAGTGACCGACAGAGCGCTGGTTCCTCTGGAAACACCATATATTTT	CAISDRQSAGSSGNTIYF
TRBV6-5	TRBJ2-7	TRBD1	-	TGTGCCAGCGGGCACAGGGGCCTATACGAGCAGTACTTC	CASGHRGLYEQYF
TRBV30	TRBJ1-1	TRBD1	once	TGTGCCTGGACCCTAACAGGGGCGAACACTGAAGCTTTCTTT	CAWTLTGANTEAFF